The 3 T cell receptor beta chains presented below share a single source sample, sequenced in a study of blood T cell repertoires in COVID-19. Measured with immunoSEQ multiplex PCR; TCRdb has only the in-frame clones, and not every one. Of approximately 180,000 clones detected, more than 75% appear once; the ten largest clones hold approximately 4.5%. Sequenced input: peripheral blood. The receptors were sampled from a human donor in a cohort sampled during active COVID-19.

A single count supports this clone. The chain has TRBV5-1 and TRBJ2-2; 11 bases fit TRBD2. Trimming cost V 6 bases and J 4 bases; bases outside gene matches: 8. This CDR3 has 16 amino acids. Germline loops: CDR1 SGHRS, CDR2 YFSETQ. CDR3 nucleotide sequence: TGCGCCAGCACCGAGCTAGCGGGAGGTGGCACCGGGGAGCTGTTTTTT. Protein sequence: CASTELAGGGTGELFF. Together with reference TRBV5-1 and TRBJ2-2, the CDR3 gives the full variable domain: KAGVTQTPRYLIKTRGQQVTLSCSPISGHRSVSWYQQTPGQGLQFLFEYFSETQRNKGNFPGRFSGRQFSNSRSEMNVSTLELGDSALYLCASTELAGGGTGELFFGEGSRLTVL.

CDR3 sequence (DNA): TGTGCCACCAGCCGGGAACCCTCCGGCACTCAGCCCCAGCATTTT. It is translated as CATSREPSGTQPQHF. This chain connects TRBV15 to TRBJ1-5; D gene uncertain. V was shortened by 5 bases and J by 6 bases, with 17 bases between the two germline ends. The CDR3 sequence is 15 residues long. CDR1 and CDR2 from the germline V gene are LNHNV and YYDKDF (reference sequence).

V usage is TRBV6-1 and J usage is TRBJ2-1; 8 bases align to TRBD1. Trimming removed 4 bases from V and 5 bases from J; junction bases left unmatched: 13. Germline V gene data show CDR1 as MNHNS and CDR2 as SASEGT. This CDR3 comprises 17 residues. CDR3: CASSALAGQGFNNEQFF. DNA of the CDR3: TGTGCCAGCAGTGCTTTAGCTGGACAGGGCTTCAACAATGAGCAGTTCTTC.